This T cell receptor beta chain was recovered during a study of T cells in Graves' hyperthyroidism and ophthalmopathy. Study-level background: Peripheral blood was collected at initial diagnosis, before any treatment.

Researchers amplified the TCR beta CDR3 regions from RNA transcripts. A set of HTBI primers served as the primers for a first-round RT-PCR of the TCR CDR3. TCRdb analysed the multiplex PCR reads with MiXCR anew, one entry per CDR3 protein. The sample lists approximately 640,000 distinct CDR3 sequences, around 15% occurring once. The germline V gene has CDR1 SGHNT and CDR2 YENEEA. The ends were cut back, 5 bases at V and 10 bases at J, with 15 bases in the middle. The CDR3 extends over 13 amino acids. The genes are TRBV11-3 and TRBJ2-1; D remains unclear. Sequences were obtained from blood. The sequence was collected from a woman aged 25 to 45 with Graves' hyperthyroidism. The CDR3 bases are TGTGCCAGCAGCCAAGATCTCGTCAGGGAGCAGTTCTTC. Residues: CASSQDLVREQFF.